This is a list of T cell receptor beta chains from one sample in a study of blood T cell repertoires in COVID-19. TCRdb's table, derived via immunoSEQ multiplex PCR, lists solely in-frame clones and lacks some. The table includes 75,000 to 80,000 clones, 88% detected once. The sequenced sample was peripheral blood. These receptors originate from a human donor in a cohort sampled during active COVID-19. Each CDR3 is given with its conserved first and last residue. D genes are given only for firm matches. Rows give clone size only sometimes, using once, few, many, or a class for an expanded clone.

abundance: .
d_gene: TRBD2
j_gene: TRBJ2-1
v_gene: TRBV11-3
CDR3aa: CASSFSGDEGYEQFF
CDR3nt: TGTGCCAGCAGCTTTAGCGGGGATGAGGGGTATGAGCAGTTCTTC

abundance: .
d_gene: TRBD1
j_gene: TRBJ1-1
v_gene: TRBV27
CDR3aa: CASSFRQGATEAFF
CDR3nt: TGTGCCAGCAGTTTTCGACAGGGGGCCACTGAAGCTTTCTTT

abundance: .
d_gene: .
j_gene: TRBJ2-3
v_gene: TRBV3-1/TRBV3-2
CDR3aa: CASSQGSSTDTQYF
CDR3nt: TGTGCCAGCAGCCAAGGTTCTAGTACAGATACGCAGTATTTT

abundance: .
d_gene: TRBD2
j_gene: TRBJ2-6
v_gene: TRBV7-9
CDR3aa: CASSLARWTSGSGANVLTF
CDR3nt: TGTGCCAGCAGCTTAGCCCGTTGGACTAGCGGCTCTGGGGCCAACGTCCTGACTTTC

abundance: .
d_gene: .
j_gene: TRBJ1-3
v_gene: TRBV6-5
CDR3aa: CASSRGGNGNTIYF
CDR3nt: TGTGCCAGCTCCAGGGGAGGGAACGGTAACACCATATATTTT

abundance: .
d_gene: .
j_gene: TRBJ2-2
v_gene: TRBV2
CDR3aa: CASTQGNSGELFF
CDR3nt: TGTGCCAGCACCCAGGGGAACTCCGGGGAGCTGTTTTTT

abundance: .
d_gene: .
j_gene: TRBJ2-1
v_gene: TRBV24-1
CDR3aa: CATSDLFEPSECHGSSYNEQFF
CDR3nt: TGTGCCACCAGTGATTTGTTTGAGCCTTCGGAATGCCATGGGAGCTCCTACAATGAGCAGTTCTTC

abundance: many
d_gene: TRBD1
j_gene: TRBJ1-4
v_gene: TRBV4-1
CDR3aa: CASSQDNGDRNEKLFF
CDR3nt: TGCGCCAGCAGCCAAGATAACGGGGACAGGAATGAAAAACTGTTTTTT

abundance: .
d_gene: .
j_gene: TRBJ2-7
v_gene: TRBV5-1
CDR3aa: CASSSRGGYEQYF
CDR3nt: TGCGCCAGCAGCTCCAGGGGTGGCTACGAGCAGTACTTC

abundance: .
d_gene: TRBD1
j_gene: TRBJ2-3
v_gene: TRBV6-1
CDR3aa: CASSERDRGTQYF
CDR3nt: TGTGCCAGCAGTGAACGGGACAGGGGTACGCAGTATTTT

abundance: once
d_gene: .
j_gene: TRBJ1-5
v_gene: TRBV29-1
CDR3aa: CSVSGVGQPQHF
CDR3nt: TGCAGCGTTTCAGGGGTTGGGCAGCCCCAGCATTTT

abundance: .
d_gene: TRBD1
j_gene: TRBJ1-2
v_gene: TRBV4-2
CDR3aa: CASSLQGDNYGYTF
CDR3nt: TGTGCCAGCAGCCTACAGGGGGATAACTATGGCTACACCTTC

abundance: .
d_gene: TRBD2
j_gene: TRBJ2-3
v_gene: TRBV6-1
CDR3aa: CASSVGLAETSTDTQYF
CDR3nt: TGTGCCAGCAGTGTGGGACTAGCGGAAACTAGCACAGATACGCAGTATTTT

abundance: .
d_gene: .
j_gene: TRBJ2-3
v_gene: TRBV7-3
CDR3aa: CASSLAISTDTQYF
CDR3nt: TGTGCCAGCAGCTTAGCGATAAGCACAGATACGCAGTATTTT

abundance: .
d_gene: .
j_gene: TRBJ1-5
v_gene: TRBV7-8
CDR3aa: CASSLAGRNQPQHF
CDR3nt: TGTGCCAGCAGCTTAGCAGGGAGAAATCAGCCCCAGCATTTT

abundance: .
d_gene: .
j_gene: TRBJ2-3
v_gene: TRBV3-1/TRBV3-2
CDR3aa: CASSSTRVDTQYF
CDR3nt: TGTGCCAGCAGCTCCACCCGGGTGGATACGCAGTATTTT

abundance: .
d_gene: TRBD2
j_gene: TRBJ2-3
v_gene: TRBV23-1
CDR3aa: CASSRETSGSTDTQYF
CDR3nt: TGCGCCAGCAGCCGAGAGACTAGCGGGAGCACAGATACGCAGTATTTT

abundance: .
d_gene: TRBD2
j_gene: TRBJ2-2
v_gene: TRBV2
CDR3aa: CASSRQLAGGSTANTGELFF
CDR3nt: TGTGCCAGCAGCAGACAACTAGCGGGAGGATCAACTGCGAACACCGGGGAGCTGTTTTTT

abundance: .
d_gene: .
j_gene: TRBJ1-4
v_gene: TRBV28
CDR3aa: CASTPGGGREKLFF
CDR3nt: TGTGCCAGCACCCCGGGGGGGGGCAGGGAAAAACTGTTTTTT

abundance: .
d_gene: TRBD1
j_gene: TRBJ1-2
v_gene: TRBV30
CDR3aa: CAWTGQGNNYGYTF
CDR3nt: TGTGCCTGGACGGGACAGGGGAACAACTATGGCTACACCTTC

abundance: .
d_gene: TRBD1
j_gene: TRBJ2-3
v_gene: TRBV5-4
CDR3aa: CASRLGQRVTDTQYF
CDR3nt: TGTGCCAGCAGGTTGGGACAGAGAGTCACAGATACGCAGTATTTT

abundance: .
d_gene: .
j_gene: TRBJ2-5
v_gene: TRBV24-1
CDR3aa: CATGRHQGPRETQYF
CDR3nt: TGTGCCACGGGGAGGCACCAAGGACCAAGAGAGACCCAGTACTTC

abundance: .
d_gene: .
j_gene: TRBJ1-1
v_gene: TRBV7-8
CDR3aa: CASRKEEVNTEAFF
CDR3nt: TGTGCCAGCAGAAAAGAGGAGGTGAACACTGAAGCTTTCTTT

abundance: .
d_gene: .
j_gene: TRBJ2-2
v_gene: TRBV9
CDR3aa: CASNLGSRDTGELFF
CDR3nt: TGTGCCAGCAACCTGGGTAGCCGGGACACCGGGGAGCTGTTTTTT

abundance: .
d_gene: TRBD2
j_gene: TRBJ2-1
v_gene: TRBV7-9
CDR3aa: CASSTGTTNWVQFF
CDR3nt: TGTGCCAGCAGCACCGGGACTACTAATTGGGTGCAGTTCTTC

abundance: few
d_gene: .
j_gene: TRBJ2-1
v_gene: TRBV10-1
CDR3aa: CASSLRTDNEQFF
CDR3nt: TGCGCCAGCAGTTTAAGGACAGACAATGAGCAGTTCTTC

abundance: .
d_gene: .
j_gene: TRBJ1-5
v_gene: TRBV19
CDR3aa: CASSIPSVGGYSNQPQHF
CDR3nt: TGTGCCAGTAGTATCCCATCGGTAGGGGGATATAGCAATCAGCCCCAGCATTTT

abundance: .
d_gene: .
j_gene: TRBJ1-1
v_gene: TRBV6-6
CDR3aa: CASSRGPDSEAFF
CDR3nt: TGTGCCAGCAGTCGCGGTCCTGACTCTGAAGCTTTCTTT

abundance: few
d_gene: TRBD2
j_gene: TRBJ2-1
v_gene: TRBV5-4
CDR3aa: CASSPPGLERNEQFF
CDR3nt: TGTGCCAGCAGCCCTCCGGGACTAGAACGAAATGAGCAGTTCTTC

abundance: .
d_gene: TRBD1
j_gene: TRBJ1-2
v_gene: TRBV20-1
CDR3aa: CSANDRGLTGYTF
CDR3nt: TGCAGTGCTAATGACAGGGGGCTAACGGGCTACACCTTC

abundance: few
d_gene: .
j_gene: TRBJ1-5
v_gene: TRBV7-8
CDR3aa: CASSPTTGYNQPQHF
CDR3nt: TGTGCCAGCAGCCCAACCACAGGATACAATCAGCCCCAGCATTTT

abundance: .
d_gene: .
j_gene: TRBJ2-2
v_gene: TRBV19
CDR3aa: CASRAEGANTGELFF
CDR3nt: TGTGCCAGCCGGGCAGAGGGAGCGAACACCGGGGAGCTGTTTTTT

abundance: .
d_gene: TRBD1
j_gene: TRBJ2-5
v_gene: TRBV6-2/TRBV6-3
CDR3aa: CASSYSDRYQETQYF
CDR3nt: TGTGCCAGCAGTTACTCGGACAGGTACCAAGAGACCCAGTACTTC

abundance: .
d_gene: .
j_gene: TRBJ2-3
v_gene: TRBV27
CDR3aa: CASSLIRSPHTDTQYF
CDR3nt: TGTGCCAGCAGTTTAATTCGAAGCCCCCACACAGATACGCAGTATTTT

abundance: .
d_gene: TRBD1
j_gene: TRBJ2-5
v_gene: TRBV2
CDR3aa: CASSGTGQETQYF
CDR3nt: TGTGCCAGCAGCGGGACAGGGCAAGAGACCCAGTACTTC

abundance: .
d_gene: .
j_gene: TRBJ2-1
v_gene: TRBV2
CDR3aa: CASSEIWVYALEGNEQFF
CDR3nt: TGTGCCAGCAGTGAAATCTGGGTTTACGCCCTCGAGGGCAATGAGCAGTTCTTC

abundance: .
d_gene: TRBD1
j_gene: TRBJ2-6
v_gene: TRBV7-6
CDR3aa: CASRGQEDSGANVLTF
CDR3nt: TGTGCCAGCAGGGGACAGGAGGACTCTGGGGCCAACGTCCTGACTTTC

abundance: .
d_gene: TRBD1
j_gene: TRBJ2-7
v_gene: TRBV7-9
CDR3aa: CASSRDSRTYEQYF
CDR3nt: TGTGCCAGCAGCCGGGACAGTCGAACCTACGAGCAGTACTTC

abundance: .
d_gene: .
j_gene: TRBJ1-1
v_gene: TRBV6-4
CDR3aa: CASSPSGGNTEAFF
CDR3nt: TGTGCCAGCAGTCCATCTGGAGGGAACACTGAAGCTTTCTTT

abundance: .
d_gene: .
j_gene: TRBJ2-5
v_gene: TRBV3-1/TRBV3-2
CDR3aa: CASSQGQTQETQYF
CDR3nt: TGTGCCAGCAGCCAAGGGCAGACTCAAGAGACCCAGTACTTC

abundance: .
d_gene: TRBD2
j_gene: TRBJ2-7
v_gene: TRBV7-2
CDR3aa: CASSSTSGIEQYF
CDR3nt: TGTGCCAGCAGCAGCACCAGCGGGATAGAGCAGTACTTC

abundance: few
d_gene: TRBD1
j_gene: TRBJ1-6
v_gene: TRBV4-1
CDR3aa: CASSQDRVENSPLHF
CDR3nt: TGCGCCAGCAGCCAGGACAGGGTGGAAAATTCACCCCTCCACTTT

abundance: .
d_gene: .
j_gene: TRBJ2-3
v_gene: TRBV6-1
CDR3aa: CASSEAEEGGPGDTQYF
CDR3nt: TGTGCCAGCAGTGAAGCGGAGGAGGGGGGGCCGGGAGATACGCAGTATTTT

abundance: .
d_gene: .
j_gene: TRBJ2-2
v_gene: TRBV10-2
CDR3aa: CASRVAANTGELFF
CDR3nt: TGCGCCAGCAGGGTAGCGGCGAACACCGGGGAGCTGTTTTTT

abundance: many
d_gene: TRBD1
j_gene: TRBJ1-6
v_gene: TRBV27
CDR3aa: CASSGGQGASPLHF
CDR3nt: TGTGCCAGCAGTGGAGGACAGGGGGCTTCACCCCTCCACTTT

abundance: .
d_gene: .
j_gene: TRBJ2-7
v_gene: TRBV30
CDR3aa: CAWSFGLTFSYEQYF
CDR3nt: TGTGCCTGGAGTTTTGGCCTGACTTTCTCCTACGAGCAGTACTTC

abundance: few
d_gene: TRBD2
j_gene: TRBJ2-7
v_gene: TRBV14
CDR3aa: CASSLLAGAPYEQYF
CDR3nt: TGTGCCAGCAGCTTACTAGCGGGAGCCCCCTACGAGCAGTACTTC

abundance: .
d_gene: .
j_gene: TRBJ1-6
v_gene: TRBV3-1/TRBV3-2
CDR3aa: CASSQQGGDSPLHF
CDR3nt: TGTGCCAGCAGCCAACAAGGAGGGGATTCACCCCTCCACTTT

abundance: .
d_gene: TRBD1
j_gene: TRBJ2-3
v_gene: TRBV2
CDR3aa: CASSLDRGRDTQYF
CDR3nt: TGTGCCAGCAGTCTTGACAGGGGTAGAGATACGCAGTATTTT

abundance: .
d_gene: .
j_gene: TRBJ2-7
v_gene: TRBV30
CDR3aa: CAWNQGLSYEQYF
CDR3nt: TGTGCCTGGAACCAGGGGCTCTCCTACGAGCAGTACTTC

abundance: .
d_gene: .
j_gene: TRBJ1-5
v_gene: TRBV14
CDR3aa: CASSQEGAPQHF
CDR3nt: TGTGCCAGCAGCCAAGAAGGGGCCCCCCAGCATTTT

abundance: .
d_gene: .
j_gene: TRBJ1-1
v_gene: TRBV12-3/TRBV12-4
CDR3aa: CASITDNQGEAFF
CDR3nt: TGTGCCAGCATCACCGACAACCAGGGGGAAGCTTTCTTT

abundance: once
d_gene: TRBD2
j_gene: TRBJ2-7
v_gene: TRBV27
CDR3aa: CASSLLAGVSYEQYF
CDR3nt: TGTGCCAGCAGTTTACTAGCGGGAGTTTCCTACGAGCAGTACTTC

abundance: .
d_gene: .
j_gene: TRBJ1-2
v_gene: TRBV28
CDR3aa: CASAAGGGLTRFGYTF
CDR3nt: TGTGCCAGCGCGGCGGGCGGGGGGCTAACTAGGTTTGGCTACACCTTC

abundance: .
d_gene: .
j_gene: TRBJ2-3
v_gene: TRBV10-1
CDR3aa: CASSEAGDTQYF
CDR3nt: TGCGCCAGCAGTGAGGCCGGGGATACGCAGTATTTT

abundance: .
d_gene: TRBD1
j_gene: TRBJ2-7
v_gene: TRBV18
CDR3aa: CASSQTGGVYEQYF
CDR3nt: TGTGCCAGCTCTCAGACAGGGGGCGTCTACGAGCAGTACTTC

abundance: .
d_gene: TRBD1
j_gene: TRBJ2-2
v_gene: TRBV5-1
CDR3aa: CASSLEGARTGELFF
CDR3nt: TGCGCCAGCAGCTTGGAGGGGGCGAGAACCGGGGAGCTGTTTTTT

abundance: .
d_gene: .
j_gene: TRBJ2-1
v_gene: TRBV5-1
CDR3aa: CASSLTRYETIYNEQFF
CDR3nt: TGCGCCAGCAGCTTGACCAGGTACGAAACGATTTACAATGAGCAGTTCTTC

abundance: .
d_gene: .
j_gene: TRBJ2-5
v_gene: TRBV11-3
CDR3aa: CASSLGSREQETQYF
CDR3nt: TGTGCCAGCAGCTTAGGATCTCGGGAACAAGAGACCCAGTACTTC

abundance: .
d_gene: .
j_gene: TRBJ1-4
v_gene: TRBV6-1
CDR3aa: CASSDQPGGWGEKLFF
CDR3nt: TGTGCCAGCAGTGACCAACCCGGGGGGTGGGGTGAAAAACTGTTTTTT